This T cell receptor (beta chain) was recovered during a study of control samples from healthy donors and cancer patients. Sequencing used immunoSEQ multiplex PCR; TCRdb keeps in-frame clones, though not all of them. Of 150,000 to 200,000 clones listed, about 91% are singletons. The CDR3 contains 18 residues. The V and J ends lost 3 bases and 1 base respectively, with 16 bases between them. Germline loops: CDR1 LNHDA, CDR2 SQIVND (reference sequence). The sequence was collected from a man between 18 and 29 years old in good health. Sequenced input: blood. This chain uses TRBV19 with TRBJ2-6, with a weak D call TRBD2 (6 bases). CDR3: CASSIGGGPNSGANVLTF. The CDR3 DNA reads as TGTGCCAGTAGTATCGGGGGAGGCCCGAATTCTGGGGCCAACGTCCTGACTTTC.